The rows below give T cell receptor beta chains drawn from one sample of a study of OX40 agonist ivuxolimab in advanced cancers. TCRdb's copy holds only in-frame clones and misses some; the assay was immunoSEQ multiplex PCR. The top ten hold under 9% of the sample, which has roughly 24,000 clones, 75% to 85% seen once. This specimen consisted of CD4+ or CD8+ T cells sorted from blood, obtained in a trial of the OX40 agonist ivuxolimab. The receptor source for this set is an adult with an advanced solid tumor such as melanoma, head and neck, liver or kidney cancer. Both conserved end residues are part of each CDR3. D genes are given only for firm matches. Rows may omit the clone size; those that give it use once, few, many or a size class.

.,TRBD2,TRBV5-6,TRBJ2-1,CASSLDVSGGYNEQFF,TGTGCCAGCAGCTTGGATGTTAGCGGGGGGTACAATGAGCAGTTCTTC
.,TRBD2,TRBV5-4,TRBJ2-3,CASKQTSGGAFSTDTQYF,TGTGCCAGCAAACAGACTAGCGGGGGGGCCTTTTCCACAGATACGCAGTATTTT
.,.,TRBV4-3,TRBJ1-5,CASSQDRQGGPNQPQHF,TGCGCCAGCAGCCAAGATAGGCAGGGAGGGCCCAATCAGCCCCAGCATTTT
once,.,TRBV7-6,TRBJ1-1,CASSLASRGPTEAFF,TGTGCCAGCAGCTTAGCCTCGAGGGGTCCCACTGAAGCTTTCTTT
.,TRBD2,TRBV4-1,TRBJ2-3,CASKFGRAGGKNTQYF,TGCGCCAGCAAGTTTGGGCGGGCGGGGGGCAAAAATACGCAGTATTTT
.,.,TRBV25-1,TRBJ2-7,CASSDRGRENEQYF,TGTGCCAGCAGTGATCGAGGTAGGGAGAACGAGCAGTACTTC
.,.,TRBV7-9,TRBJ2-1,CASSLPGTPSSYNEQFF,TGTGCCAGCAGCTTACCCGGGACACCAAGCTCCTACAATGAGCAGTTCTTC
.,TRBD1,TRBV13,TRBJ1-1,CASSLTGGTEAFF,TGTGCCAGCAGCTTGACAGGGGGCACTGAAGCTTTCTTT
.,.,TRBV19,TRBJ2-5,CASSIGAGRLETQYF,TGTGCCAGTAGTATTGGGGCAGGGAGATTGGAGACCCAGTACTTC
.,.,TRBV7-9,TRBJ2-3,CASSLGTDTQYF,TGTGCCAGCAGCTTAGGGACAGATACGCAGTATTTT
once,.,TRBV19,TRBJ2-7,CASSIGHLLGEQYF,TGTGCCAGTAGTATAGGACACCTTCTGGGGGAGCAGTACTTC
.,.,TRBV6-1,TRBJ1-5,CASSGSLRGASNQPQHF,TGTGCCAGCAGTGGCTCTTTAAGGGGGGCGAGCAATCAGCCCCAGCATTTT
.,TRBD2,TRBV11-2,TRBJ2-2,CASSPRGGANTGELFF,TGTGCCAGCAGCCCTCGGGGGGGGGCGAACACCGGGGAGCTGTTTTTT
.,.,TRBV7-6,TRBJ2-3,CASSSPARGPGTDTQYF,TGTGCCAGCAGCTCCCCGGCGAGGGGTCCGGGCACAGATACGCAGTATTTT
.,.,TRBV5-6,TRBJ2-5,CASSPPYGTLQETQYF,TGTGCCAGCAGCCCCCCCTACGGGACACTCCAAGAGACCCAGTACTTC
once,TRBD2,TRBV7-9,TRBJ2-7,CASSSPPSGGTYEQYF,TGTGCCAGCAGCTCTCCGCCTAGCGGGGGCACCTACGAGCAGTACTTC
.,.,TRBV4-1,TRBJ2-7,CASSQVKGPRGDEQYF,TGCGCCAGCAGCCAAGTGAAGGGACCCAGGGGGGACGAGCAGTACTTC
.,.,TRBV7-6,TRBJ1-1,CASSYLGTEAFF,TGTGCCAGCAGCTATCTAGGCACTGAAGCTTTCTTT
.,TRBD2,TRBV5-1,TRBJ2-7,CASSFGLGSYEQYF,TGCGCCAGCAGCTTTGGACTAGGATCCTACGAGCAGTACTTC
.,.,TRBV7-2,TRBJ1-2,CASGWGGSYGYTF,TGTGCCAGCGGATGGGGGGGGAGCTATGGCTACACCTTC
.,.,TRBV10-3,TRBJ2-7,CAISELAYEQYF,TGTGCCATCAGTGAACTAGCCTACGAGCAGTACTTC
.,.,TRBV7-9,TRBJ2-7,CASSLEWFYEQYF,TGTGCCAGCAGCTTAGAATGGTTCTACGAGCAGTACTTC
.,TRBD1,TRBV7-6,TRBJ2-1,CASSAEQGATYEQFF,TGTGCCAGCAGCGCTGAACAGGGGGCTACGTATGAGCAGTTCTTC
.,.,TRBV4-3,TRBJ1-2,CASSGGTYGYTF,TGCGCCAGCAGCGGGGGGACGTATGGCTACACCTTC
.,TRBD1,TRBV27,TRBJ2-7,CASSAGTGGSYEQYF,TGTGCCAGCAGTGCCGGGACAGGGGGCTCCTACGAGCAGTACTTC
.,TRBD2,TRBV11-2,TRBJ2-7,CASSGSSGGPYEQYF,TGTGCCAGCTCCGGGTCGAGCGGGGGGCCCTACGAGCAGTACTTC